The T cell receptor (beta chain) under discussion was sequenced for a study of blood T cell repertoires in COVID-19. Study-level background: Whether acute or convalescent, the COVID-19 samples came from the United States, Italy and Spain. Sources were T cells, B-cell-depleted T cells, or PBMCs; the material itself was cDNA or gDNA.

J lost 2 bases, V lost 7 bases, and 12 bases had no gene match. The CDR3 length is 18 residues. CDR1 is SGHTA and CDR2 is FQGNSA in the germline V gene. The authors' processing: Using reference gene primer amplification, nucleated cell counts were estimated. Repertoires were generated with immunoSEQ multiplex PCR, while TCRdb's copy carries only in-frame clones and drops some. V and J calls plus clone size are reproduced from that table; the DNA served to infer D and trimming. The table includes fewer than 20,000 clones, 91% detected once. V and J are TRBV7-2 and TRBJ2-1; TRBD2 aligns across 12 bases. The sequence came from a human donor in a cohort sampled during active COVID-19. The specimen sequenced was peripheral blood. CDR3 in DNA: TGTGCCAGCAATCTGAGGGCTAGCGGGAGGGTTCCCTACAATGAGCAGTTCTTC. Translating gives CASNLRASGRVPYNEQFF.